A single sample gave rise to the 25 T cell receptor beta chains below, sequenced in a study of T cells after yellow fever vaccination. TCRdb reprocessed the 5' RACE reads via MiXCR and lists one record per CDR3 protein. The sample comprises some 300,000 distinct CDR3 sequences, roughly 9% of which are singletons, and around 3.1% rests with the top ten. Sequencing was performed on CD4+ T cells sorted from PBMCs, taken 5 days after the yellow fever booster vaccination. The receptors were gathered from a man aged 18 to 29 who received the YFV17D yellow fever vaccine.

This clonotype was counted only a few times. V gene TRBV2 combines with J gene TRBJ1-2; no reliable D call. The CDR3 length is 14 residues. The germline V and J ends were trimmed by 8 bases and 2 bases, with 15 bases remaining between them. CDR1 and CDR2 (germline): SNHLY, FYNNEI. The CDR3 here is CASRLSRSNYGYTF. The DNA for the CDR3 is TGTGCCAGCCGCCTCTCTCGGTCCAACTATGGCTACACCTTC. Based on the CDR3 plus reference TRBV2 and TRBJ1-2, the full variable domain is EPEVTQTPSHQVTQMGQEVILRCVPISNHLYFYWYRQILGQKVEFLVSFYNNEISEKSEIFDDQFSVERPDGSNFTLKIRSTKLEDSAMYFCASRLSRSNYGYTFGSGTRLTVV.

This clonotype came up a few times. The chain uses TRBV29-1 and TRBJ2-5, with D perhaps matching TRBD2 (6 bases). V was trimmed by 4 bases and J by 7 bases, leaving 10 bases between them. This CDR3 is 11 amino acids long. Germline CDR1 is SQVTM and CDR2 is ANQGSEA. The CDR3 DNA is TGCAGCGTTGGAGTGGGGGGGACCCAGTACTTC. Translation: CSVGVGGTQYF.

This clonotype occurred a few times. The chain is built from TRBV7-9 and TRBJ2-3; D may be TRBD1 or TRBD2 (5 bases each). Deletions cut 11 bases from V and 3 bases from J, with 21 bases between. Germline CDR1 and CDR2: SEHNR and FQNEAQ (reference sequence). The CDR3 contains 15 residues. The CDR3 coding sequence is TGTGCCGCGCCTAGCCGGCAGGGTACTACAGATACGCAGTATTTT. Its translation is CAAPSRQGTTDTQYF.

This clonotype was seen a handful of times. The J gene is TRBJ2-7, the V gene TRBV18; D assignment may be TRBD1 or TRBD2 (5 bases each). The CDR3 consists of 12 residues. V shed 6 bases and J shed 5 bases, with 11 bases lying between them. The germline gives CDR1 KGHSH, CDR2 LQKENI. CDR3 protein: CASSAGRDEQYF. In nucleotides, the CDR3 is TGTGCCAGCTCCGCGGGCAGGGACGAGCAGTACTTC.

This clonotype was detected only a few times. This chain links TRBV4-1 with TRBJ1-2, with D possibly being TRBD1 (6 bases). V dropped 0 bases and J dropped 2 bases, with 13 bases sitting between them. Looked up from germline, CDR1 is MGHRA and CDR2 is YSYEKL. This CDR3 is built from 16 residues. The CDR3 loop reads CASSQDWGGGNYGYTF. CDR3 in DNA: TGCGCCAGCAGCCAAGATTGGGGGGGCGGGAACTATGGCTACACCTTC.

CDR3 protein: CASSLAYLGKAKNIQYF. For the CDR3, the DNA is TGTGCCAGCAGCTTAGCGTATCTGGGAAAGGCCAAAAACATTCAGTACTTC. This chain links TRBV7-9 with TRBJ2-4; D ambiguous. From germline, CDR1 is SEHNR and CDR2 FQNEAQ (reference sequence). V lost 0 bases and J lost 1, with 13 bases in between. The CDR3 covers 17 residues. The full variable domain, in which reference TRBV7-9 and TRBJ2-4 provide the parts outside the CDR3, is DTGVSQNPRHKITKRGQNVTFRCDPISEHNRLYWYRQTLGQGPEFLTYFQNEAQLEKSRLLSDRFSAERPKGSFSTLEIQRTEQGDSAMYLCASSLAYLGKAKNIQYFGAGTRLSVL.

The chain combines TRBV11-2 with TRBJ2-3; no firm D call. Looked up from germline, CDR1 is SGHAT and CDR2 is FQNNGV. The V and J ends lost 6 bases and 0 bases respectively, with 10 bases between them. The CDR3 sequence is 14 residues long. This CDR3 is CASSYPRSTDTQYF. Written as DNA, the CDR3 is TGTGCCAGCAGTTACCCCAGGAGCACAGATACGCAGTATTTT.

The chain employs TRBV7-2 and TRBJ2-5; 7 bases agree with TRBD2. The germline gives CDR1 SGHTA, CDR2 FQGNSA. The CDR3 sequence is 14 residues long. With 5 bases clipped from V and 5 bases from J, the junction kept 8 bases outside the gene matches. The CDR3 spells CASSPRAGPETQYF. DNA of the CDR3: TGTGCCAGCAGCCCTAGAGCGGGGCCGGAGACCCAGTACTTC. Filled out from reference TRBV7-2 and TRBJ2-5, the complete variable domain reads GAGVSQSPSNKVTEKGKDVELRCDPISGHTALYWYRQSLGQGLEFLIYFQGNSAPDKSGLPSDRFSAERTGGSVSTLTIQRTQQEDSAVYLCASSPRAGPETQYFGPGTRLLVL.

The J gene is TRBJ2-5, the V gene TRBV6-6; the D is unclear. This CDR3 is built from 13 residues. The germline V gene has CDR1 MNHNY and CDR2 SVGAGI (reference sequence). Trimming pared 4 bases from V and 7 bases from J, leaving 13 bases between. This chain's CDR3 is CASSSPGLGTQYF. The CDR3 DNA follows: TGTGCCAGCAGTTCACCGGGCCTGGGGACCCAGTACTTC.

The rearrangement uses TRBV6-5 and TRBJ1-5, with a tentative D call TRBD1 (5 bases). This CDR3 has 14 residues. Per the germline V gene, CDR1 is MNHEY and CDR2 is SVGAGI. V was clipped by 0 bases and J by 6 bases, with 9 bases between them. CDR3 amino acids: CASSYSGGGQPQHF. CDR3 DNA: TGTGCCAGCAGTTACTCGGGGGGTGGTCAGCCCCAGCATTTT.

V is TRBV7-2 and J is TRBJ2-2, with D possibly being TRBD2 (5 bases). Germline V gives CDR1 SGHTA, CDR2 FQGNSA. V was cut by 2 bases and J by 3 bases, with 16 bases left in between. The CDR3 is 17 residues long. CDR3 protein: CASSLRWRTSYTGELFF. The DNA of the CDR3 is TGTGCCAGCAGCTTAAGGTGGCGGACTTCTTACACCGGGGAGCTGTTTTTT.

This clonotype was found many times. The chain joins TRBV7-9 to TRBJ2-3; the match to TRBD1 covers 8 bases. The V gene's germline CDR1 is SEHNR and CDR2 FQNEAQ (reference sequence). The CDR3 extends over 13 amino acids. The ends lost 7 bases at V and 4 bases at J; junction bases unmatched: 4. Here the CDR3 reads CASTMTGADTQYF. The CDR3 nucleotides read TGTGCCAGCACCATGACAGGGGCAGATACGCAGTATTTT.

In DNA form, the CDR3 reads TGTGCCAGCAGCGTACCGACAGGGCCAGTCACTGAAGCTTTCTTT. Its protein product is CASSVPTGPVTEAFF. The rearrangement uses TRBV7-9 and TRBJ1-1; 7 bases are shared with TRBD1. Germline values: CDR1 SEHNR, CDR2 FQNEAQ (reference sequence). V shed 5 bases, J shed 4 bases, and the junction held 10 bases outside the gene matches. This CDR3 has 15 residues.

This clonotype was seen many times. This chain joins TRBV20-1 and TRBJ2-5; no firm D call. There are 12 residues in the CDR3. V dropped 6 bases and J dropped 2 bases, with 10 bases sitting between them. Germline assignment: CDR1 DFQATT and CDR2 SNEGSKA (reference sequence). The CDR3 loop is CSARTGQETQYF. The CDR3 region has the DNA TGCAGTGCACGGACCGGGCAAGAGACCCAGTACTTC.

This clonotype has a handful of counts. The CDR3 here is CASSSRGTGGSSYEQYF. CDR3 bases: TGTGCCAGCAGCTCCAGGGGAACCGGGGGGTCCTCCTACGAGCAGTACTTC. The V gene is TRBV7-2, the J gene TRBJ2-7; tentative D call: TRBD2 (7 bases). Trimming took off 4 bases at V and 0 bases at J, with 19 bases between the two ends. Germline CDR1 SGHTA, CDR2 FQGNSA. This CDR3 comprises 17 residues.

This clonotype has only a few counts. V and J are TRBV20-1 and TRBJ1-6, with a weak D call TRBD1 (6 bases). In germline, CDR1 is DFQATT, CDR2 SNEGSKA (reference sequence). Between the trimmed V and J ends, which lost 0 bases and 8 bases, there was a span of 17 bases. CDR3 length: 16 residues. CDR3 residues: CSARDPLGGMDSPLHF. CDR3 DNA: TGCAGTGCTAGAGATCCTCTAGGGGGTATGGATTCACCCCTCCACTTT.

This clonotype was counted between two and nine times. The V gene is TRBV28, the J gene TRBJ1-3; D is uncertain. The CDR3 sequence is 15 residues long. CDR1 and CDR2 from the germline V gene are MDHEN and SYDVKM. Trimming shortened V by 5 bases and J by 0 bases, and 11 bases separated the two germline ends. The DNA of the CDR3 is TGTGCCAGCAGTCGGGCGGCCACCTCTGGAAACACCATATATTTT. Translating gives CASSRAATSGNTIYF.

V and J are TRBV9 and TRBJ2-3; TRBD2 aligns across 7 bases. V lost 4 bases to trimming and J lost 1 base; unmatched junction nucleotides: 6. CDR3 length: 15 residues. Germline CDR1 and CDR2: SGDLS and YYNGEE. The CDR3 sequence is CASSTPGGGTDTQYF. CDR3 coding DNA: TGTGCCAGCAGCACCCCGGGGGGAGGCACAGATACGCAGTATTTT.

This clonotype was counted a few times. As DNA, the CDR3 is TGCAGTGCTAGTTACCGGGTGGGGCACTTT. Translation gives CSASYRVGHF. This sequence joins TRBV20-1 and TRBJ1-6, with D hard to call. V was shortened by 3 bases and J by 19 bases, with 13 bases between the two germline ends. Germline CDR1 DFQATT, CDR2 SNEGSKA (reference sequence). This CDR3 has 10 residues.

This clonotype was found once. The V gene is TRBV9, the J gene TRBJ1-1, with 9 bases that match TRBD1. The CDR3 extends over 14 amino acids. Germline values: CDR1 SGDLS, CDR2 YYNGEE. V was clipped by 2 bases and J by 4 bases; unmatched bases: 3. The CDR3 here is CASSVGQGITEAFF. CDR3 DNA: TGTGCCAGCAGCGTCGGACAGGGGATCACTGAAGCTTTCTTT.

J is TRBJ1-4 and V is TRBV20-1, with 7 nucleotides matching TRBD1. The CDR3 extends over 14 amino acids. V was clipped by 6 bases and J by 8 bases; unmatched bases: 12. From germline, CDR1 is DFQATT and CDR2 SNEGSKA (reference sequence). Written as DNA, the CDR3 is TGCAGTGCCCGGAACAGGAGGGGGCACGAAAAACTGTTTTTT. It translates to CSARNRRGHEKLFF.

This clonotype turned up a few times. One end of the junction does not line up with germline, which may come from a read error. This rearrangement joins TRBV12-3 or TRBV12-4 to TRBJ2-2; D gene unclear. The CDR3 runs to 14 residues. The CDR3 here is CASSLPRNSGELFF. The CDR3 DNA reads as TGTGCCAGCAGTTTGCCACGGAACTCCGGGGAGCTGTTTTTT.

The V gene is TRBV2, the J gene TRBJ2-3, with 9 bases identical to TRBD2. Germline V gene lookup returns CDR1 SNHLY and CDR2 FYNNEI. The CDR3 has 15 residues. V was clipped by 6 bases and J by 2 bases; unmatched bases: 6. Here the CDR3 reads CASRLERGATDTQYF. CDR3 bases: TGTGCCAGCAGATTGGAGCGGGGGGCCACAGATACGCAGTATTTT.

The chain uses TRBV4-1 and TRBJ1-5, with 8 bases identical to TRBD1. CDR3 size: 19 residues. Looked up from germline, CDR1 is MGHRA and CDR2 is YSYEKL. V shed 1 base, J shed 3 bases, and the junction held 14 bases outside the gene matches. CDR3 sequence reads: CASSQAVLRRDRYNQPQHF. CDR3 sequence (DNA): TGCGCCAGCAGCCAAGCGGTCCTTCGTCGGGACAGGTACAATCAGCCCCAGCATTTT.

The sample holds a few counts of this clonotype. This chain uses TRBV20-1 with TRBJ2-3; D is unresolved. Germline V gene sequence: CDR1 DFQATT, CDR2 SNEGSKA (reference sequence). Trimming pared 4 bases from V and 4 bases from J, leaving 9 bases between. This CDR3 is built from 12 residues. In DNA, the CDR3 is TGCAGTGCTAAGACGGCCCCAGATACGCAGTATTTT. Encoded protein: CSAKTAPDTQYF.